One sample yielded the 6 T cell receptor beta chains listed below, sequenced in a study of CD8 T cells in Susac syndrome. The authors reverse transcribed roughly 0.5 to 1 ug RNA with random hexamers. TCRdb itself ran the immunoSEQ multiplex PCR reads through MiXCR, one entry per CDR3 protein. The top ten clones hold approximately 0.24% of a sample with some 130,000 distinct CDR3 sequences, about 93% of them seen once. The specimen sequenced was CD8+ T cells from PBMCs. The source of these receptors is a human donor with multiple sclerosis.

The chain uses TRBV4-1 and TRBJ1-1; possibly TRBD1 for D (5 bases). Germline CDR1 and CDR2: MGHRA and YSYEKL. The CDR3 runs to 15 residues. Trimming stripped 1 base from V and 3 bases from J, with 12 bases between. CDR3 DNA sequence: TGCGCCAGCAGCCAAGTGGGGCAAGGAGACACTGAAGCTTTCTTT. It specifies CASSQVGQGDTEAFF.

This sequence joins TRBV10-3 and TRBJ1-2; no definite D call. Germline V gives CDR1 ENHRY, CDR2 SYGVKD. This CDR3 is 15 amino acids long. V lost 0 bases, J lost 0 bases, and 8 bases lay in between. CDR3 DNA: TGTGCCATCAGTGAGTCGACTTCAGCTAACTATGGCTACACCTTC. Translated, it gives CAISESTSANYGYTF.

The chain uses TRBV12-5 and TRBJ2-1; no reliable D call. The CDR3 covers 12 residues. Germline-derived CDR1 and CDR2 are LGHNT and FRNRAP. Trimming left V 2 bases short and J 9 bases short, with 8 bases between. The CDR3 sequence is CASGLRETEQFF. CDR3 in DNA: TGTGCTAGTGGTTTGCGAGAGACTGAGCAGTTCTTC.

This sequence joins TRBV15 and TRBJ2-4, with a possible D match to TRBD2 (5 bases). V was pared by 3 bases and J by 3 bases, with 12 bases between. This CDR3 region has 15 residues. CDR1 and CDR2 from the germline V gene are LNHNV and YYDKDF (reference sequence). Here the CDR3 reads CATSSGTRGKNIQYF. CDR3 nucleotides: TGTGCCACCAGCAGCGGCACCCGGGGCAAAAACATTCAGTACTTC. The whole variable domain, filled in from reference TRBV15 and TRBJ2-4, reads DAMVIQNPRYQVTQFGKPVTLSCSQTLNHNVMYWYQQKSSQAPKLLFHYYDKDFNNEADTPDNFQSRRPNTSFCFLDIRSPGLGDTAMYLCATSSGTRGKNIQYFGAGTRLSVL.

The chain joins TRBV3-1 to TRBJ1-2; D is perhaps TRBD1 (6 bases). The CDR3 runs 18 residues. The V end lost 3 bases, the J end lost 2 bases, and 22 bases lay between the germline ends. CDR1 is LGHDT and CDR2 is YNNKEL in the germline V gene (reference sequence). The CDR3, as DNA: TGTGCCAGCAGCCATCGGACAGCCATGGAAGTAATAAACTATGGCTACACCTTC. Its translation: CASSHRTAMEVINYGYTF.

The V gene is TRBV28, the J gene TRBJ2-1, with 10 bases lining up with TRBD2. Germline trimming cut 6 bases from V and 9 bases from J; bases unmatched to any gene: 5. From germline, CDR1 is MDHEN and CDR2 SYDVKM. CDR3 size: 13 residues. CDR3 sequence: CASSPSGSGEQFF. CDR3 in DNA: TGTGCCAGCAGCCCTAGCGGGAGCGGTGAGCAGTTCTTC.